The 32 T cell receptor beta chains in this list originate from one sample, sequenced in a study of technical replicates of blood from a handful of donors. Using immunoSEQ multiplex PCR, the repertoire was profiled, and TCRdb retains in-frame clones only, with some absent. The sample has 70,000 to 95,000 clones, approximately 93% seen once. Sequenced material: T cells isolated from PBMCs. These receptor sequences come from a human donor in good health.

V usage is TRBV5-5 and J usage is TRBJ2-3, with 7 positions matching TRBD2. Losses at the gene ends were 1 base for V and 6 bases for J; bases not matched to a gene: 8. In germline, CDR1 is SGHKS, CDR2 YYEKEE (reference sequence). CDR3 length: 15 amino acids. CDR3 residues: CASSLYAGLRDTQYF. The CDR3 DNA reads as TGTGCCAGCAGCTTGTACGCGGGACTAAGGGATACGCAGTATTTT.

The chain couples TRBV28 to TRBJ1-2; 10 nucleotides match TRBD1. The CDR3 sequence is 16 residues long. Trimming removed 4 bases from V and 5 bases from J; junction bases left unmatched: 10. Germline V gene lookup returns CDR1 MDHEN and CDR2 SYDVKM. The CDR3 nucleotides read TGTGCCAGCAGTTCGGGACAGGGGAAGTCAATGTATGGCTACACCTTC. Its translation is CASSSGQGKSMYGYTF.

The rearrangement joins TRBV13 to TRBJ2-1; 10 nucleotides match TRBD2. The germline V gene has CDR1 PRHDT and CDR2 FYEKMQ (reference sequence). The trim removed 5 bases at V and 4 bases at J, leaving 14 bases unmatched. The length of the CDR3 is 18 residues. The CDR3 sequence: CASSQYVVAGGPYNEQFF. The CDR3 nucleotides read TGTGCCAGCAGCCAGTATGTCGTAGCGGGGGGCCCGTACAATGAGCAGTTCTTC.

This clone was recorded only once. V gene TRBV28 combines with J gene TRBJ1-1; 7 bases are a match to TRBD1. The ends lost 6 bases at V and 3 bases at J; junction bases unmatched: 13. The CDR3 is made up of 16 amino acids. Germline CDR1 MDHEN, CDR2 SYDVKM. The CDR3 region is CASRLVGDRQYTEAFF. Written as DNA, the CDR3 is TGTGCCAGCAGACTTGTCGGGGACAGACAATACACTGAAGCTTTCTTT. The entire variable domain, with the rest obtained from reference TRBV28 and TRBJ1-1, is as follows: DVKVTQSSRYLVKRTGEKVFLECVQDMDHENMFWYRQDPGLGLRLIYFSYDVKMKEKGDIPEGYSVSREKKERFSLILESASTNQTSMYLCASRLVGDRQYTEAFFGQGTRLTVV.

This clone has a single count. This chain connects TRBV4-2 to TRBJ2-1; perhaps TRBD2 as D (7 bases). The CDR3 length is 16 residues. Germline V gives CDR1 LGHNA, CDR2 YNFKEQ. V shed 1 base and J shed 3 bases, with 13 bases lying between them. CDR3 sequence (DNA): TGTGCCAGCAGCCAAGGGAGAGGGGGGGTCTACAATGAGCAGTTCTTC. Translation gives CASSQGRGGVYNEQFF.

V gene TRBV27 combines with J gene TRBJ1-5, with D possibly being TRBD1 (6 bases). The germline V gene encodes CDR1 MNHEY and CDR2 SMNVEV (reference sequence). The CDR3 length is 14 residues. V lost 1 base and J lost 4, with 8 bases in between. The CDR3 is CASSLFTGNQPQHF. CDR3 bases: TGTGCCAGCAGTTTATTTACAGGGAATCAGCCCCAGCATTTT.

The gene calls are TRBV4-1 and TRBJ1-6; tentative D call: TRBD1 (5 bases). In germline, CDR1 is MGHRA, CDR2 YSYEKL. The V gene lost 8 bases and the J gene lost 8 bases, with 22 bases spanning the gap. CDR3 length: 16 amino acids. CDR3 sequence reads: CASSNRTNPYYSPLHF. The CDR3 DNA reads as TGCGCCAGCTCAAACAGGACGAACCCTTATTATTCACCCCTCCACTTT.

V usage is TRBV4-1 and J usage is TRBJ1-4, with 7 positions matching TRBD1. In germline, CDR1 is MGHRA, CDR2 YSYEKL. V lost 1 base to trimming and J lost 8 bases; unmatched junction nucleotides: 13. The CDR3 is made up of 17 amino acids. The CDR3 nucleotides read TGCGCCAGCAGCCAAGGTGGCACGACAGGGCTGGGAGAAAAACTGTTTTTT. This encodes CASSQGGTTGLGEKLFF.

This chain connects TRBV28 to TRBJ2-4; no clear D gene. The CDR3 sequence is 12 residues long. Per the germline V gene, CDR1 is MDHEN and CDR2 is SYDVKM. The ends were cut back, 5 bases at V and 10 bases at J, with 12 bases in the middle. The CDR3 loop reads CASSTASPIQYF. CDR3 coding DNA: TGTGCCAGCAGTACAGCCTCCCCTATTCAGTACTTC.

This rearrangement joins TRBV10-1 to TRBJ1-2; 7 nucleotides align to TRBD1. This CDR3 region has 15 residues. The J segment lost 0 bases and the V segment lost 9 bases, leaving 10 bases of the junction unmatched. Germline loops: CDR1 WNHNN, CDR2 SYGVQD (reference sequence). In DNA, the CDR3 is TGCGCCAGACTGACAGGGACCCCAGCTAACTATGGCTACACCTTC. Translation gives CARLTGTPANYGYTF.

This chain connects TRBV14 to TRBJ1-1; perhaps TRBD1 as D (5 bases). The CDR3 is made up of 14 amino acids. V gave up 0 bases and J gave up 6 bases, with 11 bases separating them. In germline, CDR1 is SGHDN, CDR2 FVKESK. CDR3 residues: CASSQDIYRSEAFF. The CDR3 nucleotides read TGTGCCAGCAGCCAAGATATTTACAGGTCTGAAGCTTTCTTT.

V gene TRBV9 combines with J gene TRBJ1-5, with unresolved D. Per germline, CDR1 SGDLS and CDR2 YYNGEE. The CDR3 loop spans 14 amino acids. V lost 4 bases to trimming and J lost 0 bases, with 8 bases between them. CDR3 DNA: TGTGCCAGCAGCTCCCTTGTTAGCAATCAGCCCCAGCATTTT. Residues: CASSSLVSNQPQHF. The whole variable domain, remainder taken from reference TRBV9 and TRBJ1-5, is DSGVTQTPKHLITATGQRVTLRCSPRSGDLSVYWYQQSLDQGLQFLIQYYNGEERAKGNILERFSAQQFPDLHSELNLSSLELGDSALYFCASSSLVSNQPQHFGDGTRLSIL.

The CDR3 is CASSFLQGSRTDTQYF. The CDR3 DNA follows: TGTGCCAGCAGCTTCCTACAGGGTTCTCGCACAGATACGCAGTATTTT. This rearrangement joins TRBV7-9 to TRBJ2-3; D perhaps matches TRBD1 (6 bases). Germline CDR1 SEHNR, CDR2 FQNEAQ (reference sequence). The CDR3 totals 16 residues. Trimming took 3 bases from V and 1 from J, leaving 14 bases between them. Full variable domain (outside the CDR3, taken from reference TRBV7-9 and TRBJ2-3): DTGVSQNPRHKITKRGQNVTFRCDPISEHNRLYWYRQTLGQGPEFLTYFQNEAQLEKSRLLSDRFSAERPKGSFSTLEIQRTEQGDSAMYLCASSFLQGSRTDTQYFGPGTRLTVL.

The chain uses TRBV28 and TRBJ1-2; 7 bases align to TRBD1. This CDR3 has 15 amino acids. V shed 4 bases and J 3 bases; nucleotides not matched to a gene: 8. CDR1 MDHEN and CDR2 SYDVKM come from the germline V gene. The CDR3 nucleotides read TGTGCCAGCAGTTCTGGGGACAGCTTCTACTATGGCTACACCTTC. It specifies CASSSGDSFYYGYTF.

The chain links TRBV6-5 to TRBJ1-2; TRBD1 matches at 7 bases. V shed 0 bases, J shed 6 bases, and the junction held 7 bases outside the gene matches. The CDR3 consists of 15 residues. Per the germline V gene, CDR1 is MNHEY and CDR2 is SVGAGI. The CDR3: CASSYSIKGGDGYTF. The CDR3 nucleotides read TGTGCCAGCAGTTACTCGATCAAAGGGGGCGATGGCTACACCTTC.

The table lists this clone with a few counts. V usage is TRBV20-1 and J usage is TRBJ1-1; D unclear. The germline V gene encodes CDR1 DFQATT and CDR2 SNEGSKA (reference sequence). V lost 3 bases and J lost 8, with 10 bases in between. CDR3 length: 11 residues. The CDR3 is CSASPILEAFF. DNA of the CDR3: TGCAGTGCTAGCCCTATCCTAGAAGCTTTCTTT.

Concerning this clone: Other DNA sequences in this sample translate to the same CDR3. The V gene is TRBV5-1, the J gene TRBJ2-3; 12 nucleotides align to TRBD2. This CDR3 region has 16 residues. V shed 2 bases and J 0 bases; nucleotides not matched to a gene: 1. Germline V CDR1 and CDR2: SGHRS, YFSETQ. CDR3 sequence: CASSLGLAGSTDTQYF. CDR3 nucleotides: TGCGCCAGCAGCTTAGGACTAGCGGGAAGCACAGATACGCAGTATTTT.

The V call is TRBV6-1, the J call TRBJ1-2; 9 bases fit TRBD1. This CDR3 spans 14 amino acids. Trimming at V came to 7 bases and at J to 6 bases, leaving 9 bases not matched to a gene. Looked up from germline, CDR1 is MNHNS and CDR2 is SASEGT. CDR3 in amino acids: CASTYGQGWNGYTF. The CDR3 DNA reads as TGTGCCAGCACCTATGGACAGGGGTGGAATGGCTACACCTTC.

The rearrangement joins TRBV6-5 to TRBJ1-6; D is uncertain. This CDR3 region has 12 residues. V dropped 4 bases and J dropped 7 bases, with 5 bases sitting between them. Germline V gene data show CDR1 as MNHEY and CDR2 as SVGAGI. CDR3 DNA sequence: TGTGCCAGCAGTTCCCTCAATTCACCCCTCCACTTT. Translating gives CASSSLNSPLHF.

The chain is built from TRBV28 and TRBJ2-3; D perhaps matches TRBD2 (7 bases). Germline lookup yields CDR1 MDHEN and CDR2 SYDVKM. The CDR3 runs to 15 residues. Between the trimmed V and J ends, which lost 4 bases and 4 bases, there was a span of 15 bases. The CDR3 reads CASSSGGRLPDTQYF. The DNA for the CDR3 is TGTGCCAGCAGTTCCGGGGGGCGCCTCCCAGATACGCAGTATTTT.

This chain uses TRBV7-3 with TRBJ1-5; D gene unclear. The CDR3 runs 13 residues. V shed 2 bases and J shed 4 bases, with 6 bases lying between them. Germline V gives CDR1 SGHTA, CDR2 FQGTGA. The CDR3 coding sequence is TGTGCCAGCAGCTTAGAGGAAAATCAGCCCCAGCATTTT. Amino acids: CASSLEENQPQHF.

J is TRBJ1-5 and V is TRBV23-1; unclear D gene. TRBV23-1 is noted as an ORF with a role that remains uncertain. Trimming pared 8 bases from V and 11 bases from J, leaving 19 bases between. The CDR3 length is 13 residues. CDR3 residues: CASQSSDKRSQHF. The CDR3 region has the DNA TGCGCCAGCCAGTCGTCCGACAAGCGGTCCCAGCATTTT.

This chain uses TRBV7-9 with TRBJ1-2; D unclear. Germline CDR1 is SEHNR and CDR2 is FQNEAQ (reference sequence). The V and J ends lost 3 bases and 3 bases respectively, with 11 bases between them. The CDR3 contains 14 residues. The CDR3 loop reads CASSFSGSDYGYTF. DNA of the CDR3: TGTGCCAGCAGCTTTTCGGGGTCGGACTATGGCTACACCTTC. Supplemented by reference TRBV7-9 and TRBJ1-2, the full variable domain reads DTGVSQNPRHKITKRGQNVTFRCDPISEHNRLYWYRQTLGQGPEFLTYFQNEAQLEKSRLLSDRFSAERPKGSFSTLEIQRTEQGDSAMYLCASSFSGSDYGYTFGSGTRLTVV.

This chain links TRBV18 with TRBJ1-3, with TRBD1 as a possible D gene (5 bases). The V and J ends lost 2 bases and 0 bases respectively, with 8 bases between them. Germline CDR1 and CDR2: KGHSH and LQKENI. The CDR3 spans 15 residues. The CDR3 region has the DNA TGTGCCAGCTCACCAGGGGACTACTCTGGAAACACCATATATTTT. Protein product: CASSPGDYSGNTIYF.

The chain is built from TRBV2 and TRBJ2-6; 12 bases line up with TRBD1. Trimming took 8 bases from V and 4 from J; bases not matched to a gene: 6. The CDR3 has 16 amino acids. The V gene's germline CDR1 is SNHLY and CDR2 FYNNEI. CDR3 bases: TGTGCCAGCCCGGGACAGGGGGCATACGGGGCCAACGTCCTGACTTTC. Amino acids: CASPGQGAYGANVLTF. The full variable domain, in which reference TRBV2 and TRBJ2-6 provide the parts outside the CDR3, is EPEVTQTPSHQVTQMGQEVILRCVPISNHLYFYWYRQILGQKVEFLVSFYNNEISEKSEIFDDQFSVERPDGSNFTLKIRSTKLEDSAMYFCASPGQGAYGANVLTFGAGSRLTVL.

In DNA form, the CDR3 reads TGTGCCAGCAGCCCGGGACTGGGGACGGTTAACACCATATATTTT. Amino acid sequence: CASSPGLGTVNTIYF. The V call is TRBV7-9, the J call TRBJ1-3; tentative D call: TRBD1 (5 bases). CDR1 SEHNR and CDR2 FQNEAQ come from the germline V gene (reference sequence). The CDR3 contains 15 residues. V was trimmed by 5 bases and J by 7 bases, leaving 18 bases between them.

V is TRBV28 and J is TRBJ2-3; 8 positions match TRBD1. Germline V gives CDR1 MDHEN, CDR2 SYDVKM. The CDR3 has 14 amino acids. V lost 4 bases and J lost 4; bases outside the gene matches: 4. The CDR3 protein is CASSSGQGPDTQYF. Here the CDR3 DNA reads TGTGCCAGCAGTTCCGGACAGGGACCAGATACGCAGTATTTT.

The chain employs TRBV29-1 and TRBJ1-1; D uncertain. CDR3 length: 11 residues. Germline assignment: CDR1 SQVTM and CDR2 ANQGSEA. The V gene lost 8 bases and the J gene lost 4 bases, with 11 bases spanning the gap. The CDR3 DNA sequence: TGCAGCAACTTGGAGGGCACTGAAGCTTTCTTT. Its translation is CSNLEGTEAFF.

The CDR3 bases are TGTGCCAGTAGTATAGGGACAGGGCCCAATCAGCCCCAGCATTTT. It specifies CASSIGTGPNQPQHF. This sequence joins TRBV19 and TRBJ1-5; 8 bases map to TRBD1. The V segment lost 1 base and the J segment 3 bases; nucleotides outside the gene matches: 2. The CDR3 runs to 15 residues. The germline CDR1 and CDR2 sequences are LNHDA and SQIVND (reference sequence).

This clone was seen a few times. In DNA, the CDR3 is TGTGCCAGCTCACTAGGGGAAAATTCACCCCTCCACTTT. Translated: CASSLGENSPLHF. The gene calls are TRBV18 and TRBJ1-6; D may be TRBD1 (5 bases). CDR1 and CDR2 (germline): KGHSH, LQKENI. Trimming removed 4 bases at V and 7 bases at J, with 8 bases between. CDR3 length: 13 residues.

The chain links TRBV7-8 to TRBJ2-2; 8 bases agree with TRBD2. After removal of 1 base from V and 4 bases from J, the junction contained 8 bases not matched to a gene. Germline assignment: CDR1 SGHVS and CDR2 FQNEAQ. The CDR3 spans 17 residues. In nucleotides, the CDR3 is TGTGCCAGCAGCTTAGTCGGCGGCGGGAGGTTCACCGGGGAGCTGTTTTTT. Translation: CASSLVGGGRFTGELFF.

The rearrangement links TRBV9 to TRBJ2-7, with D possibly TRBD1 on 5 matching bases. There are 15 residues in the CDR3. Germline V lookup: CDR1 SGDLS, CDR2 YYNGEE. Trimming shortened V by 2 bases and J by 0 bases, and 12 bases separated the two germline ends. The CDR3 DNA follows: TGTGCCAGCAGCGTTCAGGGTGGGGACTCCTACGAGCAGTACTTC. The encoded protein is CASSVQGGDSYEQYF.